The following is a T cell receptor beta chain sequence with its context. No antigen is known for it. No base qualities exist here, and no much larger clone lies one base off it. Frozen aliquots of unsorted single-cell suspensions were used for genomic DNA extraction with the QIAamp DNA kit. Tumour samples were surgically resected non-small cell lung cancer tissue. Tissues arrived within 2 hours after resection and were immediately processed into single-cell suspensions. Tissue was mechanically dissociated and enzymatically digested with DNase I, collagenase I and hyaluronidase for roughly 32 minutes at 37 °C, then filtered and RBC-lysed. A two-step multiplex PCR amplified TCR-beta CDR3 regions from genomic DNA, and the second step of the PCR added Illumina-compatible adaptors. TCR-beta immunosequencing was performed on an Illumina platform as a commercial immunoSEQ service. As for the authors' bioinformatics: Repertoires were summarised as Top 10 Clones, the percentage of T-cell templates from the ten most frequent sequences, and productive clonality. Values of productive clonality ranged from 0 to 1, with a monoclonal population indicated by a value of 1. Tumour-associated clones, identified using log10 scatter plots, were defined as sequences that made up at least 0.1% of tumour T-cell templates and were not found in the matched non-adjacent lung. Student's t-tests were used for two-group comparisons, ANOVA was used for stages, and linear regression was used for relationships, with analyses conducted in GraphPad Prism7 and R. The table was pulled from immuneACCESS by TCRdb, which kept in-frame rearrangements only. Such tables lose some clones; where checked, under half of the loss comes from unresolved V genes, and the rest has no known cause. The V and J calls and the clone size are those of that table, but D and trimming were determined from the DNA. This sample holds several thousand clones; roughly three quarters were observed only once. About an eighth of the sample goes to the ten largest clones.

These data come from a study of immune cell composition in non-small cell lung cancer (dated by TCRdb to about 2017). Context from the whole study: Histologic subtype, mostly lung adenocarcinoma or squamous cell carcinoma, was determined with H&E together with p63, CK5, Napsin A and TTF-1 immunohistochemistry. Adaptive Biotechnologies TCR-beta sequencing was carried out on 34 paired NSCLC tumour and non-adjacent lung specimens, as well as on around 25 tumour-only specimens. Supplementary cohort #1 consisted of more than 8 lung adenocarcinoma cases with paired tumour/lung TCR-beta sequencing and with TIL populations generated to assess tumour reactivity. Several tumour specimens with TCR-beta data were rare histological subtypes and were excluded from the subtype comparisons.

Study-wide findings and limitations: The reactivity cohort was only approximately 9 cases, and tumour-reactive clones were not shown to share sequences with the dominant in vivo tumour-associated clones. Across 10 or so adenocarcinoma cases, the maximal tumour-associated clone frequency showed a strong correlation with TIL tumour reactivity, but overall clonality showed no such correlation. No significant correlation was found between smoking pack-years and tumour TCR-beta clonality. Significantly higher Top 10 clone scores and productive clonality were observed in lung squamous cell carcinoma than in lung adenocarcinoma tumours. Tumour-associated clones >0.5% were found in nearly half of NSCLC cases, namely in more than 25% of adenocarcinomas versus 75% of squamous carcinomas.

For CDR1 and CDR2, the germline V gene lists LGHNT and FRNRAP. The CDR3 sequence holds 16 residues, the cysteine and phenylalanine included. The kept DNA is CDR3 alone, 48 bases in frame from the first base. V ends up 3 bases short and J 5 bases short, with an unmatched junction base count of 12. What was sequenced was lung tumor tissue. The rearrangement combines TRBV12-5 with TRBJ2-7; 8 nucleotides in the junction match TRBD2. The source is a human donor with non-small cell lung cancer. Read as DNA, the sequence is TGTGCTAGTGGTTTAGCTCCGGGACTAGGGTCTGACGAGCAGTACTTC. This translates into CASGLAPGLGSDEQYF.